This TCR beta chain comes out of a study of Tregs in tolerant kidney transplant recipients. Findings and caveats of the study: This study did not directly address biological reproducibility. The most relevant donor-specific Treg TCRbeta repertoire apparently came from expansion with activated donor B cells. In tolerant patients, donor-specific Tregs outgrew total Tregs, suggesting antigen-driven expansion.

Sequencing used immunoSEQ multiplex PCR; TCRdb keeps in-frame clones, though not all of them. The table for this sample gives under 7,500 clones. The nonmyeloablative bone marrow transplants came from related graft donors, with transient mixed chimerism. Unstimulated Tregs (CD4+CD25+CD127-) and CD4+CD25- non-Tregs were sorted from PBMCs. V dropped 0 bases and J dropped 4; count of bases not matched to a gene: 7. Germline V gene lookup returns CDR1 DFQATT and CDR2 SNEGSKA (reference sequence). The CDR3 has 15 residues. Of note for this clone: Its antigen is as yet unknown. The CDR3 is cut off 3 residues early in the read; its end comes from the germline J gene.

The origin of this receptor is a human patient who received a combined kidney and bone marrow transplant. A subset of T cells may come from the graft donor. The V and J genes are TRBV20-1 and TRBJ1-1, with 8 bases matching TRBD1. The material was CD4+ T cells from blood (PBMCs), obtained 6 months after the transplant. The covered CDR3 bases are TGCAGTGCTAGAGATTTGAACAGGGGGGGCACTGAA. Residues: CSARDLNRGGTE. The full CDR3 protein is CSARDLNRGGTEAFF.